This TCR beta chain was retrieved from a study of T cell responses to AZD1222 COVID-19 vaccine. The table came from immunoSEQ multiplex PCR; TCRdb's copy has only in-frame clones and leaves some out. The sample lists 130,000 or so clones, approximately 91% occurring once. This CDR3 contains 17 residues. Germline lookup yields CDR1 SGHVS and CDR2 FQNEAQ. Trimming cost V 4 bases and J 3 bases; bases outside gene matches: 11. Sequenced here: peripheral blood, sampled 28 days after the second AZD1222 dose. The TCR originated in an adult who received the AZD1222 COVID-19 vaccine. The rearrangement uses TRBV7-8 and TRBJ2-1, with TRBD2 matching 8 bases. For the CDR3, the DNA is TGTGCCAGCAGCTCTAAGCGGGAGCCCGTGATCTACAATGAGCAGTTCTTC. It encodes CASSSKREPVIYNEQFF.